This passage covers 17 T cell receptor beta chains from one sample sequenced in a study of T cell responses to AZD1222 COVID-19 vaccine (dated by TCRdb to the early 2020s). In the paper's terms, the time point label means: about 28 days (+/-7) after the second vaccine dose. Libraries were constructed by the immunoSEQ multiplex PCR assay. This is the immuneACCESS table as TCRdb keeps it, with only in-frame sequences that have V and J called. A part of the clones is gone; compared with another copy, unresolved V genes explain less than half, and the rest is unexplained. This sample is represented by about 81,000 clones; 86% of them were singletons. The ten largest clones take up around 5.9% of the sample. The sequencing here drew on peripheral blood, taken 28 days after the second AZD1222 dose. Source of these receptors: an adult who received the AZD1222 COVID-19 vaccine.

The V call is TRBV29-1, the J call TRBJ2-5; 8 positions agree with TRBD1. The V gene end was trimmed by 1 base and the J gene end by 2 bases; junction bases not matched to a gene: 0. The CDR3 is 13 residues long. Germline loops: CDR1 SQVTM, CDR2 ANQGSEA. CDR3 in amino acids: CSVEGTGQETQYF. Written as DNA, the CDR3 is TGCAGCGTTGAAGGGACAGGGCAAGAGACCCAGTACTTC.

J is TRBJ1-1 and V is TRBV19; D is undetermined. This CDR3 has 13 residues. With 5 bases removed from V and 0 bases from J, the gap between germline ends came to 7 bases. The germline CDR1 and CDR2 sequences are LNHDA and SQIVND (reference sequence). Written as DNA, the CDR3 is TGTGCCAGTAGTCAAGTAGTGAACACTGAAGCTTTCTTT. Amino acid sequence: CASSQVVNTEAFF. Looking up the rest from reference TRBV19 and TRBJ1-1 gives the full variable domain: DGGITQSPKYLFRKEGQNVTLSCEQNLNHDAMYWYRQDPGQGLRLIYYSQIVNDFQKGDIAEGYSVSREKKESFPLTVTSAQKNPTAFYLCASSQVVNTEAFFGQGTRLTVV.

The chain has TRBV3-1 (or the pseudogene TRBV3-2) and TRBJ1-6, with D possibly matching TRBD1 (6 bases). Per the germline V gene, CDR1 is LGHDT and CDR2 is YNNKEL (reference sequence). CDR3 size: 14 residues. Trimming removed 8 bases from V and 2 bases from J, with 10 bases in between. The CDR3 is CASRGGAYNSPLHF. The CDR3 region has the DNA TGTGCCAGCCGGGGGGGCGCCTATAATTCACCCCTCCACTTT.

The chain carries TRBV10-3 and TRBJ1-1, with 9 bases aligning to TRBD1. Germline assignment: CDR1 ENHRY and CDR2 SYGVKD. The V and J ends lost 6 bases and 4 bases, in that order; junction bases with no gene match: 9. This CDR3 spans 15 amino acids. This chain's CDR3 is CAISQTGGKGTEAFF. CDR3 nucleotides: TGTGCCATCAGCCAGACAGGGGGAAAGGGCACTGAAGCTTTCTTT.

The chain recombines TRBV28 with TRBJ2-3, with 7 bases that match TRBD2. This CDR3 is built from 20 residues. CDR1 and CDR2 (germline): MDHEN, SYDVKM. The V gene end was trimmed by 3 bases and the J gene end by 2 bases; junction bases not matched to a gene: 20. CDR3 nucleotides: TGTGCCAGCAGTTTCGGGCGGGTGGTGATGGCGGGGGAGATCACAGATACGCAGTATTTT. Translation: CASSFGRVVMAGEITDTQYF.

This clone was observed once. CDR3 residues: CASSPGLAGAETQYF. In DNA, the CDR3 is TGTGCCAGTAGTCCCGGACTAGCGGGGGCGGAGACCCAGTACTTC. The gene calls are TRBV19 and TRBJ2-5; 13 nucleotides agree with TRBD2. Trimming at V came to 5 bases and at J to 5 bases, leaving 5 bases not matched to a gene. CDR3 length: 15 amino acids. The germline gives CDR1 LNHDA, CDR2 SQIVND (reference sequence).

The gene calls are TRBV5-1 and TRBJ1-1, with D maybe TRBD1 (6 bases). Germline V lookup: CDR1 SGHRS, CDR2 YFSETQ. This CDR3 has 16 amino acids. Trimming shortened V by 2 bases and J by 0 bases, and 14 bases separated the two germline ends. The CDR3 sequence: CASSLTGTGVNTEAFF. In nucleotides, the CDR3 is TGCGCCAGCAGCTTAACAGGGACGGGGGTGAACACTGAAGCTTTCTTT.

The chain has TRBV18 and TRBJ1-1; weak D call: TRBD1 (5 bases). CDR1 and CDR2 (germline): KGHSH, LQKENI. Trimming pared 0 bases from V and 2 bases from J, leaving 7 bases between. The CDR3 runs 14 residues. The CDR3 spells CASSPPGVNTEAFF. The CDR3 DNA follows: TGTGCCAGCTCACCACCAGGGGTTAACACTGAAGCTTTCTTT.

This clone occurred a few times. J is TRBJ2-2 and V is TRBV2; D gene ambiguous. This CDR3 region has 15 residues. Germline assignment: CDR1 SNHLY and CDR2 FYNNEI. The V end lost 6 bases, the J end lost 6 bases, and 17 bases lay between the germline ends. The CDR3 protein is CASSAGRVSPGELFF. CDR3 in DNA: TGTGCCAGCAGCGCCGGTAGGGTGTCCCCCGGGGAGCTGTTTTTT.

CDR3 amino acids: CASSLAPGQTQYF. CDR3 coding DNA: TGTGCCAGCAGCTTGGCACCAGGACAAACGCAGTATTTT. V usage is TRBV5-4 and J usage is TRBJ2-3, with D perhaps matching TRBD1 (5 bases). Germline CDR1 and CDR2: SGHNT and YYREEE (reference sequence). V was pared by 0 bases and J by 9 bases, with 11 bases between. The CDR3 extends over 13 amino acids.

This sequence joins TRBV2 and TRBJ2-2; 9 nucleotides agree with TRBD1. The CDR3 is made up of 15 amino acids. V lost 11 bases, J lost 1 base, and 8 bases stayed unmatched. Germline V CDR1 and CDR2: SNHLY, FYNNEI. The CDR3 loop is CACVRTGENTGELFF. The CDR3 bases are TGTGCCTGTGTTAGGACAGGGGAGAACACCGGGGAGCTGTTTTTT.

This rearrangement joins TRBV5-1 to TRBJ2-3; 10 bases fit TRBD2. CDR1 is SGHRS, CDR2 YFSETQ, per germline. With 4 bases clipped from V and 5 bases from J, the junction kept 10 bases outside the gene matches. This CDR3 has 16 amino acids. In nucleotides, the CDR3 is TGCGCCAGCAGCCGCGCAGCGGGAGGGCCTGAAGATACGCAGTATTTT. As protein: CASSRAAGGPEDTQYF.

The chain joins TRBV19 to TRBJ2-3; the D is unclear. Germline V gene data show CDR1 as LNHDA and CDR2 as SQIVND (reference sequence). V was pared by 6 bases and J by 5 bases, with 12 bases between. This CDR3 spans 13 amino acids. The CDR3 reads CASRGPAVDTQYF. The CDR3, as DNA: TGTGCCAGTAGAGGACCCGCCGTAGATACGCAGTATTTT.

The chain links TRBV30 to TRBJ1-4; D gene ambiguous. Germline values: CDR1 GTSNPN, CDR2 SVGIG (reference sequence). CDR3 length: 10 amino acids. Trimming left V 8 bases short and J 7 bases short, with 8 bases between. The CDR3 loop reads CAGWVEKLFF. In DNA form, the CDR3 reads TGTGCCGGATGGGTTGAAAAACTGTTTTTT.

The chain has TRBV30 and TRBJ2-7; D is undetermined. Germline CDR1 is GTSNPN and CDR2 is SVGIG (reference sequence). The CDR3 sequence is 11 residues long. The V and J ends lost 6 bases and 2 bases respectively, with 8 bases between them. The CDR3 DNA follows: TGTGCCTGTGAACGGACCTACGAGCAGTACTTC. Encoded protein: CACERTYEQYF.

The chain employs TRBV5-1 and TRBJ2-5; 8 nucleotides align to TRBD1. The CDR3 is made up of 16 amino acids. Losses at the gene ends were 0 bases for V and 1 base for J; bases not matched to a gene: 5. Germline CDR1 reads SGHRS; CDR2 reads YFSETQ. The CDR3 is CASSLAGQGGQETQYF. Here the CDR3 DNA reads TGCGCCAGCAGCTTGGCCGGACAGGGCGGCCAAGAGACCCAGTACTTC.

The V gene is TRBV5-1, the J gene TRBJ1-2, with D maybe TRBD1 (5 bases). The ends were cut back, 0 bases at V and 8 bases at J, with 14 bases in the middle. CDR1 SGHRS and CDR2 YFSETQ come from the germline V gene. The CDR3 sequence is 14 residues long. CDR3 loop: CASSLAGDRQGYTF. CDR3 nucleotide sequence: TGCGCCAGCAGCTTGGCGGGTGACAGACAAGGCTACACCTTC.